This T cell receptor (beta chain) appears in the sequencing data of a study of human T cells and chemical hapten exposure. On the study more broadly: Mostly female patients had alopecia areata, totalis or universalis.

TCRdb reprocessed the RACE reads with MiXCR, giving one entry per CDR3 protein. This sample yields some 360,000 distinct CDR3 sequences, of which 4.5% to 6% are seen a single time; about 2.5% belongs to the top ten. Sample time point: pre-sensitization, week 0. Treatment: therapeutic diphenylcyclopropenone sensitization with weekly scalp DPC. Unfractionated whole blood yielded total RNA. Trimming shortened V by 0 bases and J by 0 bases, and 4 bases separated the two germline ends. The CDR3 consists of 14 residues. Germline lookup yields CDR1 SGDLS and CDR2 YYNGEE. In its sample, this clonotype was seen many times.

V gene TRBV9 combines with J gene TRBJ2-1; D not resolved. This receptor was identified in a woman aged 50 to 60 with alopecia areata. Some clones in this sample may be carry-over from other donors' samples. Material: whole blood, obtained in connection with sensitization to the hapten diphenylcyclopropenone (DPC). This chain's CDR3 is CASSVGYSYNEQFF. For the CDR3, the DNA is TGTGCCAGCAGCGTAGGGTACTCCTACAATGAGCAGTTCTTC.